This T cell receptor (beta chain) was recovered during a study of T cell responses to AZD1222 COVID-19 vaccine. Data came from immunoSEQ multiplex PCR; TCRdb stores just in-frame clones and leaves some out. The sample consists of 65,000 to 80,000 clones, around nine tenths of them appearing once. The CDR3 totals 16 residues. CDR1 and CDR2 from the germline V gene are SGHTA and FQGTGA. Germline trimming cut 5 bases from V and 8 bases from J; bases unmatched to any gene: 8. This clone showed up just a few times. The V gene is TRBV7-3, the J gene TRBJ2-2, with 13 bases that match TRBD2. This specimen consisted of peripheral blood, obtained on day 0 of AZD1222 vaccination. This receptor was identified in an adult in good health. CDR3 nucleotide sequence: TGTGCCAGCAGCCCTCGACTAGCGGGGGGTTTTGGGGAGCTGTTTTTT. Its translation is CASSPRLAGGFGELFF.